This TCR beta chain was sequenced for a study of Graves' ophthalmopathy and Graves' hyperthyroidism. Findings and limits, study-wide: Ophthalmopathy versus stable hyperthyroidism: 13-signature model gave less than 90% sensitivity, 75% to 82% specificity. As the model predicted ophthalmopathy progression, it achieved a sensitivity of 65% to 71% and a specificity of approximately 72%.

RNA transcripts were the template, and TCR beta CDR3 regions were amplified from them. The authors performed first-round RT-PCR with HTBI primers and then a second-round multiplex PCR. TCRdb re-called the multiplex PCR reads through MiXCR, storing one row per CDR3 protein. The table has around 1,000,000 distinct CDR3 sequences, about 35% seen once. Enrolled hyperthyroidism patients had a new diagnosis, a duration under 2 months, and an age of 18 to 65. With regard to this clonotype: The antigen remains undetermined.

The sequenced sample was peripheral blood or thyroid tissue (not recorded which). The TCR originated in an adult man with Graves' hyperthyroidism.

The CDR3 is CASREGYPYEQYF. CDR3 in DNA: TGTGCCAGCCGGGAGGGATATCCCTACGAGCAGTACTTC. The rearrangement joins TRBV28 to TRBJ2-7; 8 bases agree with TRBD2. V trimming: 8 bases; J trimming: 2 bases; junction bases outside the gene matches: 5. The CDR3 consists of 13 residues. The germline gives CDR1 MDHEN, CDR2 SYDVKM.